The T cell receptor beta chain described here comes from a study of control samples from healthy donors and cancer patients. Data came from immunoSEQ multiplex PCR; TCRdb stores just in-frame clones and leaves some out. The sample yields 90,000 to 110,000 clones, approximately 90% seen once. V lost 5 bases and J lost 6, with 11 bases in between. This CDR3 comprises 13 residues. Germline V gene data show CDR1 as MNHEY and CDR2 as SMNVEV (reference sequence). The material sequenced was blood. This TCR derives from a woman between 45 and 65 years old in good health. The chain recombines TRBV27 with TRBJ1-5; D unclear. CDR3 in DNA: TGTGCCAGCAGTCTAACGTGGGTTCAGCCCCAGCATTTT. Translated, it gives CASSLTWVQPQHF.